These 6 T cell receptor beta chains were all obtained from the same sample, sequenced in a study of technical replicates of blood from a few donors. TCRdb's copy holds only in-frame clones and misses some; the assay was immunoSEQ multiplex PCR. In the table there are some 77,000 clones, 93% of which are singletons. The sample comprised T cells isolated from PBMCs. Every receptor here comes from a human donor in good health.

This sequence joins TRBV4-3 and TRBJ2-7; 9 bases agree with TRBD2. Germline V gene data show CDR1 as LGHNA and CDR2 as YSLEER. V was pared by 1 base and J by 7 bases, with 11 bases of the junction left unmatched. The CDR3 totals 16 residues. The CDR3 DNA follows: TGCGCCAGCAGCCAAGGAGGGCTAGCGGGACGGACGGAGCAGTACTTC. Translated: CASSQGGLAGRTEQYF.

The chain links TRBV7-9 to TRBJ1-1, with TRBD1 matching 7 bases. The CDR3 has 13 amino acids. Germline V gene data show CDR1 as SEHNR and CDR2 as FQNEAQ (reference sequence). The trim removed 6 bases at V and 8 bases at J, leaving 9 bases unmatched. The CDR3 region has the DNA TGTGCCAGCAGGCCACTGCGGGACAGAGAAGCTTTCTTT. It specifies CASRPLRDREAFF.

The gene calls are TRBV19 and TRBJ1-2; TRBD1 matches 8 bases. This CDR3 has 15 amino acids. The V gene end was trimmed by 3 bases and the J gene end by 6 bases; junction bases not matched to a gene: 9. Germline-derived CDR1 and CDR2 are LNHDA and SQIVND (reference sequence). CDR3 sequence reads: CASSMQTGEGDGYTF. CDR3 bases: TGTGCCAGTAGTATGCAGACAGGGGAAGGCGATGGCTACACCTTC.

The chain is built from TRBV5-1 and TRBJ1-3, with D possibly TRBD1 on 5 matching bases. Germline V lookup: CDR1 SGHRS, CDR2 YFSETQ. The CDR3 contains 15 residues. Trimming took 0 bases from V and 0 from J, leaving 7 bases between them. CDR3 bases: TGCGCCAGCAGCTTGGGGGGCGCCTCTGGAAACACCATATATTTT. Translation: CASSLGGASGNTIYF.

CDR3: CASSLGLAGGPTGELFF. In nucleotides, the CDR3 is TGCGCCAGCAGCTTGGGACTAGCGGGAGGGCCGACCGGGGAGCTGTTTTTT. V usage is TRBV5-1 and J usage is TRBJ2-2, with TRBD2 identical over 14 bases. V lost 0 bases to trimming and J lost 5 bases; unmatched junction nucleotides: 3. The CDR3 covers 17 residues. CDR1 is SGHRS, CDR2 YFSETQ, per germline.

The rearrangement links TRBV28 to TRBJ2-1; the match to TRBD2 covers 8 bases. J gave up 4 bases and V 2 bases, and 7 bases lay outside the gene matches. The germline V gene has CDR1 MDHEN and CDR2 SYDVKM. The CDR3 extends over 16 amino acids. CDR3 sequence (DNA): TGTGCCAGCAGTTTAGCCCGGGAGGGGGATTACAATGAGCAGTTCTTC. It translates to CASSLAREGDYNEQFF.